Listed here are 10 T cell receptor beta chains from one sample, sequenced in a study of OX40 agonist ivuxolimab in advanced cancers. Profiled with immunoSEQ multiplex PCR; TCRdb holds only in-frame clones, not every one. The sample lists roughly 15,000 clones; about 80% were seen once. The source was CD4+ or CD8+ T cells sorted from blood, collected in a trial of the OX40 agonist ivuxolimab. The origin of the receptors is an adult with an advanced solid tumor such as melanoma, head and neck, liver or kidney cancer.

The gene calls are TRBV11-3 and TRBJ2-3; 13 bases map to TRBD2. The CDR3 sequence is 16 residues long. Trimming removed 6 bases from V and 5 bases from J; junction bases left unmatched: 8. Looked up from germline, CDR1 is SGHNT and CDR2 is YENEEA. CDR3 DNA: TGTGCCAGCAGTTTGGGGACTAGCGGGGATGAAGATACGCAGTATTTT. Amino acid sequence: CASSLGTSGDEDTQYF.

The chain employs TRBV4-3 and TRBJ1-2; 7 bases are a match to TRBD1. Trimming took 2 bases from V and 4 from J; bases not matched to a gene: 10. Germline values: CDR1 LGHNA, CDR2 YSLEER. The CDR3 sequence is 16 residues long. CDR3 DNA: TGCGCCAGCAGCCAAATCGGGACAGCGAGGGGCTATGGCTACACCTTC. Its protein product is CASSQIGTARGYGYTF.

The gene calls are TRBV27 and TRBJ2-7; 10 nucleotides line up with TRBD2. The CDR3 loop spans 15 amino acids. The junction had 1 base not matched to a gene; V was cut back by 2 bases and J by 0 bases. Per germline, CDR1 MNHEY and CDR2 SMNVEV (reference sequence). The CDR3 reads CASSLTSGVSYEQYF. The CDR3 bases are TGTGCCAGCAGTTTAACTAGCGGGGTCTCCTACGAGCAGTACTTC.

The chain joins TRBV14 to TRBJ2-7; 8 positions agree with TRBD2. Germline V gene sequence: CDR1 SGHDN, CDR2 FVKESK. V shed 0 bases and J 2 bases; nucleotides not matched to a gene: 6. The CDR3 totals 16 residues. The CDR3 DNA sequence: TGTGCCAGCAGCCAAGATTACGGGAGGGCCACCTACGAGCAGTACTTC. It translates to CASSQDYGRATYEQYF.

The chain couples TRBV19 to TRBJ2-7, with D possibly being TRBD1 (6 bases). V dropped 1 base and J dropped 2 bases, with 9 bases sitting between them. Germline CDR1 and CDR2: LNHDA and SQIVND (reference sequence). This CDR3 spans 14 amino acids. The CDR3 loop is CASSIGSGAYEQYF. CDR3 in DNA: TGTGCCAGTAGTATAGGCTCAGGGGCCTACGAGCAGTACTTC.

The chain has TRBV7-2 and TRBJ2-3; no clear D. The CDR3 runs to 14 residues. Trimming removed 5 bases at V and 6 bases at J, with 15 bases between. Germline assignment: CDR1 SGHTA and CDR2 FQGNSA. CDR3 bases: TGTGCCAGCAGCCCTGGCTTTGGCCCCGATACGCAGTATTTT. Translated: CASSPGFGPDTQYF.

V and J are TRBV6-5 and TRBJ1-4, with TRBD1 matching 7 bases. The CDR3 length is 14 residues. Germline-derived CDR1 and CDR2 are MNHEY and SVGAGI. Losses at the gene ends were 4 bases for V and 5 bases for J; bases not matched to a gene: 4. CDR3 sequence (DNA): TGTGCCAGCAGTTCGACAGGGCGAAATGAAAAACTGTTTTTT. It encodes CASSSTGRNEKLFF.

This rearrangement joins TRBV4-3 to TRBJ2-7; D unclear. The CDR3 runs 14 residues. Germline CDR1 reads LGHNA; CDR2 reads YSLEER. V was clipped by 0 bases and J by 0 bases, with 6 bases between them. CDR3 region: CASSQELTSYEQYF. The CDR3 bases are TGCGCCAGCAGCCAAGAGTTGACCTCCTACGAGCAGTACTTC.

V and J are TRBV5-5 and TRBJ2-5; no reliable D call. The CDR3 is 12 residues long. Germline V gene sequence: CDR1 SGHKS, CDR2 YYEKEE (reference sequence). Trimming cost V 2 bases and J 5 bases, with 7 bases left between them. This chain's CDR3 is CASSFPHETQYF. DNA of the CDR3: TGTGCCAGCAGCTTCCCTCATGAGACCCAGTACTTC.

J is TRBJ2-7 and V is TRBV19; 10 bases fit TRBD1. The CDR3 totals 14 residues. CDR1 and CDR2 from the germline V gene are LNHDA and SQIVND (reference sequence). With V trimmed by 5 bases and J by 4 bases, 5 bases remained unmatched. This CDR3 is CASSGGTGAYEQYF. CDR3 nucleotide sequence: TGTGCCAGTAGTGGAGGGACAGGGGCATACGAGCAGTACTTC.